Sequencing of this TCR beta chain was carried out in a study of T-cell reconstitution after alpha-beta-depleted transplantation in children. Library preparation (for TCRbeta) was performed with unique molecular identifiers. TCRdb ran MiXCR on the PCR reads and lists one entry per CDR3 protein. The table has more than 200,000 distinct CDR3 sequences, 9% to 10% seen once. This clonotype was seen ten or more times. No DNA is shown, since the ends of the CDR3 on it are uncertain; the CDR3 is the one TCRdb lists. The sequencing used PBMCs from the stem cell graft donor, collected from the stem cell graft. The sequence derives from a human donor who donated a stem cell graft to a child with SCID.

The CDR3 sequence: CASSDFRGVGAKNIQYF. The V gene is TRBV2, the J gene TRBJ2-4; the D call TRBD2 from the table was never checked on the DNA. CDR1 SNHLY and CDR2 FYNNEI come from the germline V gene. The CDR3 contains 17 residues when both ends are counted.